One sample yielded the 6 T cell receptor beta chains listed below, sequenced in a study of control samples from healthy donors and cancer patients. Method: immunoSEQ multiplex PCR; TCRdb's copy keeps in-frame clones and lacks some. Counted here are around 75,000 clones, almost 95% occurring once; the ten biggest clones make up 5% to 6.5%. Sequenced sample: blood. The source is a woman aged 60-75 years in good health.

This clone was counted only a few times. CDR3 sequence reads: CASSTLQGLNTEAFF. CDR3 coding DNA: TGTGCCAGCAGTACACTACAGGGATTGAACACTGAAGCTTTCTTT. This chain links TRBV2 with TRBJ1-1; D might be TRBD1 (6 bases). This CDR3 comprises 15 residues. The V end was cut by 5 bases, the J end by 0 bases, with 13 bases between. The V gene's germline CDR1 is SNHLY and CDR2 FYNNEI.

The rearrangement uses TRBV12-3 or TRBV12-4 and TRBJ2-1, with D tentatively TRBD2 (6 bases). This CDR3 spans 12 amino acids. V was clipped by 5 bases and J by 11 bases, with 13 bases between them. The CDR3 reads CASSPPGVQQFF. Written as DNA, the CDR3 is TGTGCCAGCAGTCCCCCGGGAGTTCAGCAGTTCTTC.

V and J are TRBV7-3 and TRBJ2-6; TRBD2 aligns across 9 bases. Germline loops: CDR1 SGHTA, CDR2 FQGTGA. The J segment lost 0 bases and the V segment lost 8 bases, leaving 11 bases of the junction unmatched. CDR3 length equals 18 residues. The CDR3 sequence is CASRRAGGPLSGANVLTF. As DNA, the CDR3 is TGTGCCAGCCGTAGAGCGGGAGGACCCCTCTCTGGGGCCAACGTCCTGACTTTC.

V gene TRBV30 combines with J gene TRBJ1-2; D is possibly TRBD1 (5 bases). The CDR3 contains 13 residues. Looked up from germline, CDR1 is GTSNPN and CDR2 is SVGIG (reference sequence). Trimming shortened V by 2 bases and J by 4 bases, and 11 bases separated the two germline ends. This CDR3 is CAWSSHRSYGYTF. The CDR3 DNA reads as TGTGCCTGGAGTTCTCACAGGTCCTATGGCTACACCTTC.

This clone was counted between two and nine times. The V gene is TRBV7-9, the J gene TRBJ2-3; 15 positions match TRBD2. CDR3 size: 18 residues. V shed 4 bases and J 2 bases; nucleotides not matched to a gene: 7. Germline CDR1 and CDR2: SEHNR and FQNEAQ (reference sequence). The CDR3 region is CASSSGLAGGGATDTQYF. CDR3 nucleotides: TGTGCCAGCAGCTCAGGACTAGCGGGAGGGGGGGCCACAGATACGCAGTATTTT.

V usage is TRBV27 and J usage is TRBJ2-1, with 9 positions matching TRBD1. The CDR3 length is 14 residues. The V gene end was trimmed by 5 bases and the J gene end by 9 bases; junction bases not matched to a gene: 8. Germline V gene lookup returns CDR1 MNHEY and CDR2 SMNVEV (reference sequence). This CDR3 reads CASSDRQGDGEQFF. In DNA, the CDR3 is TGTGCCAGCAGTGATCGACAGGGGGATGGTGAGCAGTTCTTC.